This T cell receptor beta chain was identified in a study of T cell clones after liver transplantation (dated by TCRdb to the late 2010s). The study in broad terms: ITN030ST, the source of the samples, was a randomized trial that attempted immunosuppression withdrawal within 2 years of liver transplantation. Donor-reactive T cell clones were identified using TCRbeta sequencing after a pre-transplant mixed lymphocyte reaction and were then followed in post-transplant blood. As an antigen-independent comparator for donor-reactive sequences, third party-reactive TCRbeta sequences were also identified from pre-transplant MLRs. Of the eight recipients, a few were HCV-positive, while the remaining recipients had been transplanted for non-autoimmune, non-viral indications. The subjects received no induction therapy and were kept on standard immunosuppression until randomization at 12-24 months post-transplant. To count as tolerant, a recipient had to stay completely off immunosuppression for at least one year without liver enzymes climbing beyond twice the upper limit of normal. Blood samples were collected pre-transplant, pre-randomization before withdrawal, and post-randomization after either complete withdrawal or failed withdrawal. A cohort of 8 liver transplant recipients was studied, of whom 3 were classified as tolerant and 5 as non-tolerant.

What the research found in general, with its limitations: In most of the 8 subjects, circulating donor-reactive CD4 TCRbeta sequences decreased significantly after transplant, regardless of tolerance or HCV status. Without allograft tissue specimens, donor-reactive T cells may have migrated into the graft rather than being deleted. Once repertoire turnover was taken into account, donor-reactive detection showed a significant reduction for CD4 in 7 of 8 subjects and for CD8 in 8 of 8. Conclusions were preliminary, limited by small, heterogeneous patient numbers and non-standardized post-transplant time points. In two subjects, low numbers of available donor cells limited the measurable donor-reactive repertoire. The decline in donor-reactive sequences exceeded the decline in third party-reactive sequences, suggesting partial antigen-specific deletion that was unrelated to withdrawal success.

In this sample, this clone turned up once. Its antigen is still unknown. Base qualities are missing; no much larger clone stands one base away. Thawed unstimulated PBMCs were stained for CD3, CD4 and CD8 and FACS-sorted into CD3+CD4+ and CD3+CD8+ populations. Randomization to immunosuppression withdrawal applied to every one of the 8 studied subjects. Genomic DNA was isolated with the Qiagen DNeasy Blood and Tissue Kit. Frozen genomic DNA underwent high-throughput TCRbeta CDR3 sequencing by immunoSEQ, including PCR amplification, mapping, bias correction and internal controls. In the paper's pipeline: Productive rearrangements were kept, and unique TCRbeta sequences were defined by CDR3 nucleotide sequence plus V and J gene. A sequence counted as donor-reactive only if the sequence showed at least 5-fold expansion in CFSE-low cells compared with unstimulated pre-transplant cells and had a frequency of at least 0.01%. To ensure at least 90% detection power, minimum frequency thresholds were set for each subject based on that subject's lowest-template unstimulated sample. Jensen-Shannon divergence between the top 1000 TCRbeta sequences after and before transplant was used to measure repertoire turnover. Changes in detection of donor-reactive sequences were tested with two-sided Fisher's exact tests. TCRdb carries this immuneACCESS record with in-frame sequences only. Its versions omit some clonotypes, under half of them owing to an unresolved V gene in the studies checked, with the rest unexplained. The V and J calls and clone size are taken from that table; D and trimming were inferred from the DNA. Here the sample has 95,000 to 130,000 clones; less than 95% occur a single time. The ten largest clones add up to approximately 0.84% of the sample.

Via the germline V gene, CDR1 is SGHVS and CDR2 FQNEAQ. The CDR3 covers 13 residues, taking in both the cysteine and the phenylalanine. Only the CDR3 DNA is retained, 39 bases long and in frame from the first base. V ends up 8 bases short and J 3 bases short, with an unmatched junction base count of 5. Here the sequenced sample was CD4+ T cells from blood, taken 12 months after liver transplant. The receptor comes from a human patient who received a liver transplant. Some T cells may have been brought in with the graft after a transplant. The chain is encoded by TRBV7-8 joined to TRBJ2-3; 7 nucleotides in the junction match TRBD1. The CDR3 protein sequence reads: CASAGGRTDTQYF. In nucleotides, the sequence is TGTGCCAGCGCAGGGGGTCGAACAGATACGCAGTATTTT.